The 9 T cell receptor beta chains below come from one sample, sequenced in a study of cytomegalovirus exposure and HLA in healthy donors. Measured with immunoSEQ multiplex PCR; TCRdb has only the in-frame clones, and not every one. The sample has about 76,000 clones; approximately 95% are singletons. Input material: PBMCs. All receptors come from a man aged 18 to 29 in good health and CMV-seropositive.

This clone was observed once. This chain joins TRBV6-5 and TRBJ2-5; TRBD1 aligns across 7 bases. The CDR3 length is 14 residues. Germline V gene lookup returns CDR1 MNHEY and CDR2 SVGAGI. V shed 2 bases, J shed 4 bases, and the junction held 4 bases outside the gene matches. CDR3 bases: TGTGCCAGCAGTTACACAGGGGTTAGAGAGACCCAGTACTTC. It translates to CASSYTGVRETQYF.

The CDR3 coding sequence is TGTGCCAGCTCACCCGGGACTAGGGATGAGCAGTTCTTC. Its translation: CASSPGTRDEQFF. V is TRBV18 and J is TRBJ2-1; 8 nucleotides align to TRBD2. V was clipped by 3 bases and J by 8 bases; unmatched bases: 3. CDR1 and CDR2 from the germline V gene are KGHSH and LQKENI. CDR3 length: 13 amino acids.

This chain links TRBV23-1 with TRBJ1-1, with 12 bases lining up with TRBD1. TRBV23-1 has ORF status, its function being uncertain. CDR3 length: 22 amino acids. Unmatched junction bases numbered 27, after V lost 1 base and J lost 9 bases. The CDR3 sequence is CASSQWDRPTAGTGGRVWKAFF. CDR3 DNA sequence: TGCGCCAGCAGTCAATGGGACCGTCCGACAGCCGGGACAGGGGGCAGGGTGTGGAAAGCTTTCTTT.

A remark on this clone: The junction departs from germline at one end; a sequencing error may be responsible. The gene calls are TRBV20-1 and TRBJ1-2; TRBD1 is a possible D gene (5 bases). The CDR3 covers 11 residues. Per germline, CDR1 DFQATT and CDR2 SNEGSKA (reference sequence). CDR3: CSARDLRQGGF. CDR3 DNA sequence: TGCAGTGCTAGAGATTTGCGGCAGGGAGGCTTC.

This CDR3 is CASSLEGVSNQPQHF. CDR3 DNA sequence: TGTGCCAGCAGTTTAGAGGGGGTTAGCAATCAGCCCCAGCATTTT. The chain employs TRBV27 and TRBJ1-5; weak D call: TRBD1 (6 bases). There are 15 residues in the CDR3. Between the trimmed V and J ends, which lost 2 bases and 0 bases, there was a span of 8 bases. Germline CDR1 is MNHEY and CDR2 is SMNVEV (reference sequence).

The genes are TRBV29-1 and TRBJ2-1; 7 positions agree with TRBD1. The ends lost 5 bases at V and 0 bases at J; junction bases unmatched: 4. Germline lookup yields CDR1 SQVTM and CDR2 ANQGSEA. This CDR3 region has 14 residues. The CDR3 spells CSVHRGSSYNEQFF. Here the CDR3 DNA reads TGCAGCGTTCACAGGGGATCCTCCTACAATGAGCAGTTCTTC.

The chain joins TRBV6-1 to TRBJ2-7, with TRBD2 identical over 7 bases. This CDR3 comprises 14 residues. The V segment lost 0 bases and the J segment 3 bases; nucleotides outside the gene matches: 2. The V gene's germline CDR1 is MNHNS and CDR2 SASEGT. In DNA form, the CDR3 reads TGTGCCAGCAGTGAAGCAGGACTAGTCTACGAGCAGTACTTC. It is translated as CASSEAGLVYEQYF.

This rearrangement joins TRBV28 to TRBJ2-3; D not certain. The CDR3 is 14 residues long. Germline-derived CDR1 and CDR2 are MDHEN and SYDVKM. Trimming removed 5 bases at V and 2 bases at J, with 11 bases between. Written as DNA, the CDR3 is TGTGCCAGCAGTCTCCCACACCACACAGATACGCAGTATTTT. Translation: CASSLPHHTDTQYF.

CDR3 in DNA: TGTGCCAGCAGTTACTCAGGGACACCCGGCCGGGAGACCCAGTACTTC. Encoded protein: CASSYSGTPGRETQYF. The V gene is TRBV6-5, the J gene TRBJ2-5; a possible D gene is TRBD1 (6 bases). This CDR3 has 16 amino acids. V was clipped by 0 bases and J by 5 bases, with 16 bases between them. Germline loops: CDR1 MNHEY, CDR2 SVGAGI.